The 7 T cell receptor beta chains below all came from one sample that was sequenced in a study of blood T cell repertoires in COVID-19 (dated by TCRdb to about 2020). Library prep was done by the immunoSEQ multiplex PCR assay. TCRdb obtained this table from immuneACCESS and retained in-frame rearrangements with V and J assigned. These tables miss some clones; where compared with another copy, unresolved V genes account for less than half of the shortfall, and the remainder is unexplained. The sample table lists 400,000 or so clones, roughly nine tenths of them with a count of one. Of the sample, 1.1% falls within the top ten clones. The sample comprised PBMCs or T cells enriched from blood (not recorded which). These receptors were obtained from a man aged 25 to 40 who had recovered from COVID-19.

J is TRBJ1-3 and V is TRBV29-1, with D perhaps matching TRBD1 (5 bases). The germline CDR1 and CDR2 sequences are SQVTM and ANQGSEA. V was trimmed by 4 bases and J by 2 bases, leaving 12 bases between them. The CDR3 runs to 14 residues. CDR3 region: CSVGVQDTGNTIYF. The CDR3 nucleotides read TGCAGCGTTGGAGTCCAGGACACTGGAAACACCATATATTTT.

The chain combines TRBV10-1 with TRBJ2-1; TRBD2 matches at 9 bases. Germline CDR1 is WNHNN and CDR2 is SYGVQD (reference sequence). V lost 8 bases and J lost 9; bases outside the gene matches: 11. This CDR3 contains 14 residues. The CDR3 DNA sequence: TGCGCCAGCGGGGGCCTAGCGGGAATGGGTGAGCAGTTCTTC. It translates to CASGGLAGMGEQFF.

This chain uses TRBV5-4 with TRBJ1-3; 11 nucleotides line up with TRBD1. With V trimmed by 5 bases and J by 4 bases, 8 bases remained unmatched. CDR1 is SGHNT, CDR2 YYREEE, per germline (reference sequence). CDR3 size: 16 residues. CDR3 sequence (DNA): TGTGCCAGCAGTTCGGACAGGGGGCATTCAGGAAACACCATATATTTT. Encoded protein: CASSSDRGHSGNTIYF.

The chain recombines TRBV7-6 with TRBJ1-5; D ambiguous. V was cut by 7 bases and J by 2 bases, with 6 bases left in between. CDR1 SGHVS and CDR2 FNYEAQ come from the germline V gene. This CDR3 comprises 12 residues. CDR3 DNA sequence: TGTGCCAGCAAGGAGGGCAATCAGCCCCAGCATTTT. Encoded protein: CASKEGNQPQHF.

V is TRBV28 and J is TRBJ2-5; tentative D call: TRBD2 (6 bases). The CDR3 runs 15 residues. Germline lookup yields CDR1 MDHEN and CDR2 SYDVKM. Trimming stripped 6 bases from V and 2 bases from J, with 16 bases between. The DNA of the CDR3 is TGTGCCAGCAGGACGACCGGGAGTAGGCAAGAGACCCAGTACTTC. Translated: CASRTTGSRQETQYF.

This clone was detected only once. J is TRBJ1-1 and V is TRBV5-1, with a weak D call TRBD1 (5 bases). Germline CDR1 reads SGHRS; CDR2 reads YFSETQ. CDR3 length: 14 amino acids. V lost 4 bases to trimming and J lost 5 bases, with 15 bases between them. CDR3 in amino acids: CASSPQVGGTEAFF. Written as DNA, the CDR3 is TGCGCCAGCAGCCCCCAGGTCGGGGGGACTGAAGCTTTCTTT.

This clone was recorded a few times. J is TRBJ2-5 and V is TRBV28; 7 bases fit TRBD1. The germline V gene encodes CDR1 MDHEN and CDR2 SYDVKM. The CDR3 extends over 12 amino acids. V dropped 10 bases and J dropped 0; count of bases not matched to a gene: 2. The CDR3 bases are TGTGCCACCGGGACAGACCAAGAGACCCAGTACTTC. It is translated as CATGTDQETQYF.